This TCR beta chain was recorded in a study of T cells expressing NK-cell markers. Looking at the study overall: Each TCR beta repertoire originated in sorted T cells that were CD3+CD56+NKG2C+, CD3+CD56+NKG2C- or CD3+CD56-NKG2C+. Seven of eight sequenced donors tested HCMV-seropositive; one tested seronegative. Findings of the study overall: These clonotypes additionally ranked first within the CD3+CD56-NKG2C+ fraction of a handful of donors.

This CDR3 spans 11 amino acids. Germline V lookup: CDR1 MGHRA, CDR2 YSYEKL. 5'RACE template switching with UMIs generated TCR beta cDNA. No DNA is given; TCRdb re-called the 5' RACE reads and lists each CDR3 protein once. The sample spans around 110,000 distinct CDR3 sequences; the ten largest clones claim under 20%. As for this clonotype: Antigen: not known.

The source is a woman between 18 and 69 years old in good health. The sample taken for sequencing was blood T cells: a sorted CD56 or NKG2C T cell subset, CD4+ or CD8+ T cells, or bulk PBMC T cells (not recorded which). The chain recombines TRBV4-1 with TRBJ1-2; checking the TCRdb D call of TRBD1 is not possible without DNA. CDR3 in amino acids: CASSFGQDYTF.